A selection of T cell receptor beta chains follows, all from one sample in a study of blood T cell repertoires in COVID-19. Libraries were prepared by immunoSEQ multiplex PCR; TCRdb keeps only in-frame clonotypes and omits some of them. The data hold 150,000 or so clones, with over 80% observed a single time. Sequencing was done on a sample of PBMCs or T cells enriched from blood (not recorded which). The receptors were gathered from a man aged 70-80 years who had been exposed to COVID-19. Each CDR3 is given with its conserved first and last residue. The order of the fields is D gene, V gene, clone size, J gene, CDR3 DNA, CDR3 protein. The D gene is left open where the match is weak. A clone size is listed for some rows: how often the clone was seen (once, few, many), or a class if it is expanded.

d_gene: TRBD2
v_gene: TRBV6-2/TRBV6-3
abundance: .
j_gene: TRBJ2-3
CDR3nt: TGTGCCAGCAGTTACCCCAGCGGGAGGAGTACAGATACGCAGTATTTT
CDR3aa: CASSYPSGRSTDTQYF

d_gene: .
v_gene: TRBV28
abundance: .
j_gene: TRBJ2-2
CDR3nt: TGTGCCAGCAGTTTAGACCGTTGGGGGGAGGACACCGGGGAGCTGTTTTTT
CDR3aa: CASSLDRWGEDTGELFF

d_gene: TRBD1
v_gene: TRBV5-1
abundance: .
j_gene: TRBJ2-6
CDR3nt: TGCGCCAGCAGCTTGGGGGCGACAGGGTCGGGGGCCAACGTCCTGACTTTC
CDR3aa: CASSLGATGSGANVLTF

d_gene: TRBD2
v_gene: TRBV5-4
abundance: .
j_gene: TRBJ2-5
CDR3nt: TGTGCCAGCAGCCGAGCACAAGGGCGCCTGGGACTAATAGAGACCCAGTACTTC
CDR3aa: CASSRAQGRLGLIETQYF

d_gene: .
v_gene: TRBV3-1/TRBV3-2
abundance: .
j_gene: TRBJ2-7
CDR3nt: TGTGCCAGCAGCCAAGACCGGGAGCGGGACGAGCAGTACTTC
CDR3aa: CASSQDRERDEQYF

d_gene: .
v_gene: TRBV5-1
abundance: once
j_gene: TRBJ1-2
CDR3nt: TGCGCCAGCAGCGAGGGTGGCTACGGCTACACCTTC
CDR3aa: CASSEGGYGYTF

d_gene: .
v_gene: TRBV13
abundance: .
j_gene: TRBJ1-5
CDR3nt: TGTGCCAGCAGCTTTTATGGTAGTCAGCCCCAGCATTTT
CDR3aa: CASSFYGSQPQHF

d_gene: TRBD1
v_gene: TRBV19
abundance: .
j_gene: TRBJ2-4
CDR3nt: TGTGCCAGTAGTATGGACAGGGATTCCAAAAACATTCAGTACTTC
CDR3aa: CASSMDRDSKNIQYF

d_gene: .
v_gene: TRBV7-2
abundance: .
j_gene: TRBJ1-5
CDR3nt: TGTGCCAGCAGCTTAGGGTTTGGGCCGGAATATAGCAATCAGCCCCAGCATTTT
CDR3aa: CASSLGFGPEYSNQPQHF

d_gene: TRBD2
v_gene: TRBV7-2
abundance: .
j_gene: TRBJ2-1
CDR3nt: TGTGCCAGCAGAAAAAGCGGGGACTCCTACAATGAGCAGTTCTTC
CDR3aa: CASRKSGDSYNEQFF

d_gene: .
v_gene: TRBV10-3
abundance: .
j_gene: TRBJ2-7
CDR3nt: TGTGCCACCTTGAGCTTGGGCGAAGACGAGCAGTACTTC
CDR3aa: CATLSLGEDEQYF

d_gene: .
v_gene: TRBV9
abundance: many
j_gene: TRBJ1-1
CDR3nt: TGTGCCAGCAGCTCCAGGGGTCTTGAGGCCACTGAAGCTTTCTTT
CDR3aa: CASSSRGLEATEAFF

d_gene: .
v_gene: TRBV2
abundance: once
j_gene: TRBJ1-2
CDR3nt: TGTGCCAGCCTCCCCGACACCTTCTATGGCTACACCTTC
CDR3aa: CASLPDTFYGYTF

d_gene: TRBD1
v_gene: TRBV6-6
abundance: once
j_gene: TRBJ2-7
CDR3nt: TGTGCCAGCAGTTCCCTGACAGGGGGCCACGAGCAGTACTTC
CDR3aa: CASSSLTGGHEQYF

d_gene: .
v_gene: TRBV9
abundance: .
j_gene: TRBJ1-1
CDR3nt: TGTGCCAGCAGCCCTCCCCCTGTGACAGAAACTGAAGCTTTCTTT
CDR3aa: CASSPPPVTETEAFF

d_gene: .
v_gene: TRBV6-1
abundance: .
j_gene: TRBJ1-4
CDR3nt: TGTGCCAGCAGTGATGGGCACGGCGAAACTAATGAAAAACTGTTTTTT
CDR3aa: CASSDGHGETNEKLFF

d_gene: .
v_gene: TRBV2
abundance: .
j_gene: TRBJ2-1
CDR3nt: TGTGCCAGCCTGGCGGGGAGCTCCTACAATGAGCAGTTCTTC
CDR3aa: CASLAGSSYNEQFF

d_gene: .
v_gene: TRBV29-1
abundance: .
j_gene: TRBJ1-3
CDR3nt: TGCAGCGTTGAGATACTGTCTTTAAAGACCATATATTTT
CDR3aa: CSVEILSLKTIYF

d_gene: .
v_gene: TRBV6-2/TRBV6-3
abundance: .
j_gene: TRBJ2-5
CDR3nt: TGTGCCAGCAGTTCTGGCAGCCTAGATTCGGAGACCCAGTACTTC
CDR3aa: CASSSGSLDSETQYF

d_gene: TRBD1
v_gene: TRBV5-1
abundance: .
j_gene: TRBJ2-2
CDR3nt: TGCGCCAGCAGCTCCGGACAGGGCCTCGGGGAGCTGTTTTTT
CDR3aa: CASSSGQGLGELFF

d_gene: .
v_gene: TRBV9
abundance: once
j_gene: TRBJ1-1
CDR3nt: TGTGCCAGCAGCGTAGACAGGGCAGCTGAAGCTTTCTTT
CDR3aa: CASSVDRAAEAFF

d_gene: .
v_gene: TRBV6-1
abundance: .
j_gene: TRBJ1-5
CDR3nt: TGTGCCAGCAGTGAAGGGTGGGCGGGAGTCCAGCCCCAGCATTTT
CDR3aa: CASSEGWAGVQPQHF

d_gene: TRBD1
v_gene: TRBV11-2
abundance: once
j_gene: TRBJ1-3
CDR3nt: TGTGCCAGCAGCTTTCTCCAAGGCAGGGGGCCTGGAAACACCATATATTTT
CDR3aa: CASSFLQGRGPGNTIYF

d_gene: TRBD2
v_gene: TRBV13
abundance: .
j_gene: TRBJ2-7
CDR3nt: TGTGCCAGCAGCCCTGGACTAGCGGGAGGGTCTCACGAGCAGTACTTC
CDR3aa: CASSPGLAGGSHEQYF

d_gene: .
v_gene: TRBV2
abundance: .
j_gene: TRBJ2-3
CDR3nt: TGTGCCAGCAGTGAATTCCTTGGCACAGATACGCAGTATTTT
CDR3aa: CASSEFLGTDTQYF

d_gene: .
v_gene: TRBV7-3
abundance: .
j_gene: TRBJ1-3
CDR3nt: TGTGCCAGCAGCTTATGGGTCGGCAGGGCTTTAGGAAACACCATATATTTT
CDR3aa: CASSLWVGRALGNTIYF

d_gene: TRBD1
v_gene: TRBV11-2
abundance: once
j_gene: TRBJ2-7
CDR3nt: TGTGCCAGCAGCTCCACCGGGACAGGCCTCTACGAGCAGTACTTC
CDR3aa: CASSSTGTGLYEQYF

d_gene: TRBD1
v_gene: TRBV7-9
abundance: .
j_gene: TRBJ1-6
CDR3nt: TGTGCCAGCAGCTTTACACCCGGGACAGCTCTTGGTTCACCCCTCCACTTT
CDR3aa: CASSFTPGTALGSPLHF

d_gene: .
v_gene: TRBV6-1
abundance: .
j_gene: TRBJ2-1
CDR3nt: .
CDR3aa: CASSEVGRGALFF

d_gene: .
v_gene: TRBV21-1
abundance: .
j_gene: TRBJ2-2
CDR3nt: TGTGCCAGCAGCAAAGTCGGGCGGGAGTGGAACACCGGGGAGCTGTTTTTT
CDR3aa: CASSKVGREWNTGELFF

d_gene: TRBD1
v_gene: TRBV14
abundance: few
j_gene: TRBJ2-7
CDR3nt: TGTGCCAGCAGCCAGTTTTGGGCGCAGGGGGTAAGTTCCTACGAGCAGTACTTC
CDR3aa: CASSQFWAQGVSSYEQYF

d_gene: TRBD1
v_gene: TRBV19
abundance: .
j_gene: TRBJ1-2
CDR3nt: TGTGCCAGTAGAGGGACAGGGGTGAATTATGGCTACACCTTC
CDR3aa: CASRGTGVNYGYTF

d_gene: TRBD2
v_gene: TRBV9
abundance: .
j_gene: TRBJ2-1
CDR3nt: TGTGCCAGCAGCGAGGGGGGACTAGCGGCCGATGAGCAGTTCTTC
CDR3aa: CASSEGGLAADEQFF

d_gene: TRBD2
v_gene: TRBV19
abundance: .
j_gene: TRBJ2-1
CDR3nt: TGTGCCAGTAGCCCCATTAGCGGGGGGGCCTCCTACAATGAGCAGTTCTTC
CDR3aa: CASSPISGGASYNEQFF

d_gene: .
v_gene: TRBV2
abundance: .
j_gene: TRBJ2-5
CDR3nt: TGTGCCAGCAGGGGACTGAAGCAAGAGACCCAGTACTTC
CDR3aa: CASRGLKQETQYF

d_gene: .
v_gene: TRBV3-1/TRBV3-2
abundance: .
j_gene: TRBJ1-5
CDR3nt: TGTGCCAGCAGCCAAGGGCCCGGACTAAGTCAGCCCCAGCATTTT
CDR3aa: CASSQGPGLSQPQHF

d_gene: .
v_gene: TRBV29-1
abundance: once
j_gene: TRBJ1-5
CDR3nt: TGCAGCGTTAGAAACAGAAATCAGCCCCAGCATTTT
CDR3aa: CSVRNRNQPQHF

d_gene: TRBD1
v_gene: TRBV19
abundance: .
j_gene: TRBJ2-7
CDR3nt: TGTGCCAGTAGTGGGAAGCCGGGACAGGGGGCTTACGAGCAGTACTTC
CDR3aa: CASSGKPGQGAYEQYF

d_gene: TRBD2
v_gene: TRBV29-1
abundance: .
j_gene: TRBJ2-1
CDR3nt: TGCAGCGTTTCCGGGACTAGCGGGGTTAGCTCCTACAATGAGCAGTTCTTC
CDR3aa: CSVSGTSGVSSYNEQFF

d_gene: TRBD1
v_gene: TRBV6-5
abundance: once
j_gene: TRBJ1-2
CDR3nt: TGTGCCAGCAAACAGGGGGACTATGGCTACACCTTC
CDR3aa: CASKQGDYGYTF

d_gene: .
v_gene: TRBV19
abundance: .
j_gene: TRBJ2-2
CDR3nt: TGTGCCAGTAGTTACATTTCGAACACCGGGGAGCTGTTTTTT
CDR3aa: CASSYISNTGELFF

d_gene: .
v_gene: TRBV5-8
abundance: .
j_gene: TRBJ1-4
CDR3nt: TGTGCCAGCGAGCGCCCGAGTGGGTATGGTGATGAAAAACTGTTTTTT
CDR3aa: CASERPSGYGDEKLFF

d_gene: .
v_gene: TRBV28
abundance: .
j_gene: TRBJ1-2
CDR3nt: TGTGCCAGCAGGCCATTGACAGGCCTCTATGGCTACACCTTC
CDR3aa: CASRPLTGLYGYTF

d_gene: TRBD1
v_gene: TRBV3-1/TRBV3-2
abundance: .
j_gene: TRBJ1-2
CDR3nt: TGTGCCAGCAGCCCCCCGGGACAGGGGGCAGGGGGCTACACCTTC
CDR3aa: CASSPPGQGAGGYTF